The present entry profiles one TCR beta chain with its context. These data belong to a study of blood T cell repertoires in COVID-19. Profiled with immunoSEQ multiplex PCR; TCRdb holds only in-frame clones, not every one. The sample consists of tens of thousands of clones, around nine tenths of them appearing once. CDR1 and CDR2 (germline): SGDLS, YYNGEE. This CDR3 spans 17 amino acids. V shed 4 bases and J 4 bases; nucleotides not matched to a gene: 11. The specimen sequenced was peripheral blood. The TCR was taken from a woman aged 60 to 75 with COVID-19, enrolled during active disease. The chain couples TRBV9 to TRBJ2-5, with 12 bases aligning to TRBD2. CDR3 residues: CASSPRETSGRLETQYF. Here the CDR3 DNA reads TGTGCCAGCAGCCCGAGGGAGACTAGCGGGAGATTAGAGACCCAGTACTTC.